The rows below give T cell receptor beta chains drawn from one sample of a study of low-dose radiotherapy and immunotherapy resistance in tumors. TCRdb passed the reads through MiXCR, listing each CDR3 protein once. The sample lists roughly 95,000 distinct CDR3 sequences, approximately 22% occurring once. The material sequenced was PBMCs, taken after low-dose radiotherapy plus immunotherapy. All receptors come from a female donor with ovarian cancer. Both conserved end residues are part of each CDR3. Fields, in order: D gene, J gene, V gene, clone size, CDR3 protein, CDR3 DNA. D genes are given only for firm matches. Clone size is not always given. Where it is, it says once, few, many or a class for expanded clones.

d_gene: TRBD2
j_gene: TRBJ2-1
v_gene: TRBV4-1
abundance: many
CDR3aa: CASSQDRGTRSNEQFF
CDR3nt: TGCGCCAGCAGCCAAGATCGAGGGACTAGATCCAATGAGCAGTTCTTC

d_gene: TRBD1
j_gene: TRBJ1-1
v_gene: TRBV20-1
abundance: many
CDR3aa: CSATTGGTFEAFF
CDR3nt: TGCAGTGCTACCACAGGGGGGACCTTTGAAGCTTTCTTT

d_gene: NA
j_gene: TRBJ2-7
v_gene: TRBV7-7
abundance: many
CDR3aa: CASSLAQGGGYEQYF
CDR3nt: TGTGCTAGCAGCTTAGCCCAAGGCGGAGGGTACGAGCAGTACTTC

d_gene: NA
j_gene: TRBJ2-3
v_gene: TRBV9
abundance: many
CDR3aa: CASSVGYSWGRTDTQYF
CDR3nt: TGTGCCAGCAGCGTAGGTTACTCTTGGGGTAGGACAGATACGCAGTATTTT

d_gene: TRBD1
j_gene: TRBJ2-1
v_gene: TRBV5-1
abundance: NA
CDR3aa: CASSPSRAPGQGFNEQFF
CDR3nt: TGCGCCAGCAGCCCGTCCAGAGCACCGGGACAGGGTTTCAATGAGCAGTTCTTC

d_gene: TRBD1
j_gene: TRBJ2-3
v_gene: TRBV20-1
abundance: NA
CDR3aa: CSASGQGAGDTQYF
CDR3nt: TGCAGTGCTAGCGGGCAGGGGGCTGGCGATACGCAGTATTTT

d_gene: TRBD1
j_gene: TRBJ1-2
v_gene: TRBV6-2/TRBV6-3
abundance: many
CDR3aa: CASSEMARGHYGYTF
CDR3nt: TGTGCCAGCAGTGAAATGGCCAGGGGGCACTATGGCTACACCTTC

d_gene: NA
j_gene: TRBJ2-3
v_gene: TRBV7-2
abundance: many
CDR3aa: CASSDGGVGRGITDTQYF
CDR3nt: TGTGCCAGCAGCGATGGGGGTGTGGGGCGTGGTATCACAGATACGCAGTATTTT

d_gene: TRBD1
j_gene: TRBJ2-3
v_gene: TRBV28
abundance: many
CDR3aa: CASSHPGQGTDTQYF
CDR3nt: TGTGCCAGCAGTCACCCGGGACAGGGCACAGATACGCAGTATTTT

d_gene: TRBD1
j_gene: TRBJ2-7
v_gene: TRBV12-3/TRBV12-4
abundance: NA
CDR3aa: CASSRTGLEQYF
CDR3nt: TGTGCCAGCAGCCGGACAGGCCTCGAGCAGTACTTC

d_gene: TRBD1
j_gene: TRBJ1-1
v_gene: TRBV4-1
abundance: NA
CDR3aa: CASSHRGPNTEAFF
CDR3nt: TGCGCCAGCAGTCACAGGGGCCCTAACACTGAAGCTTTCTTT

d_gene: TRBD2
j_gene: TRBJ2-2
v_gene: TRBV7-4
abundance: many
CDR3aa: CASSSASGYTGELFF
CDR3nt: TGTGCCAGCAGCTCGGCTAGCGGATACACCGGGGAGCTGTTTTTT

d_gene: NA
j_gene: TRBJ2-2
v_gene: TRBV5-1
abundance: once
CDR3aa: CASSSRPGTGELFFFF
CDR3nt: NA

d_gene: NA
j_gene: TRBJ2-5
v_gene: TRBV19
abundance: many
CDR3aa: CASSIGPETQYF
CDR3nt: TGTGCCAGTAGTATCGGGCCGGAGACCCAGTACTTC

d_gene: NA
j_gene: TRBJ1-5
v_gene: TRBV27
abundance: NA
CDR3aa: CASRFTADSSNQPQHF
CDR3nt: TGTGCCAGCAGGTTTACCGCCGACAGTAGCAATCAGCCCCAGCATTTT

d_gene: NA
j_gene: TRBJ2-5
v_gene: TRBV3-1
abundance: NA
CDR3aa: CASSTVGETQYF
CDR3nt: TGTGCCAGCAGCACTGTAGGCGAGACCCAGTACTTC

d_gene: TRBD1
j_gene: TRBJ2-2
v_gene: TRBV12-3/TRBV12-4
abundance: many
CDR3aa: CASTNVVGGIGTGELFF
CDR3nt: TGTGCCAGCACCAACGTTGTAGGGGGCATCGGCACCGGGGAGCTGTTTTTT

d_gene: NA
j_gene: TRBJ2-3
v_gene: TRBV6-2/TRBV6-3
abundance: NA
CDR3aa: CASRGTFGTDTQYF
CDR3nt: TGTGCCTCCCGGGGGACTTTCGGAACAGATACGCAGTATTTT

d_gene: NA
j_gene: TRBJ2-7
v_gene: TRBV28
abundance: many
CDR3aa: CASRTRGPYEQYF
CDR3nt: TGTGCCAGCCGTACCAGGGGCCCTTACGAGCAGTACTTC

d_gene: NA
j_gene: TRBJ2-7
v_gene: TRBV7-9
abundance: many
CDR3aa: CASSLVYSYEQYF
CDR3nt: TGTGCCAGCAGCTTAGTGTACAGCTACGAGCAGTACTTC

d_gene: NA
j_gene: TRBJ1-2
v_gene: TRBV28
abundance: NA
CDR3aa: CASSLETLRRNYGYTF
CDR3nt: TGTGCCAGCAGTTTGGAGACCTTACGGCGCAACTATGGCTACACCTTC

d_gene: NA
j_gene: TRBJ1-4
v_gene: TRBV12-3/TRBV12-4
abundance: many
CDR3aa: CASSFEGPNEKLFF
CDR3nt: TGTGCCAGCAGTTTCGAGGGGCCTAATGAAAAACTGTTTTTT